The TCR beta chain under discussion was sequenced for a study of spatial heterogeneity in lung cancer. Study-wide results and limits: Tumor TCRs that were ubiquitous and expanded showed up in blood more at resection than follow-up.

Time point here: sample taken at primary tumor resection. TCRs were sequenced from unsorted whole RNA of tumor, nontumor lung or PBMC. From germline, CDR1 is SGHRS and CDR2 YFSETQ. This CDR3 is built from 14 residues. Trimming took off 1 base at V and 3 bases at J, with 11 bases between the two ends. A unique molecular identifier was attached to every TCR cDNA molecule. From the 5' RACE reads, TCRdb called clonotypes with MiXCR, one entry per CDR3 protein. The profile shows some 50,000 distinct CDR3 sequences, over 9.5% of them singletons. This clonotype was observed a handful of times. Its target is unknown.

The chain has TRBV5-1 and TRBJ2-7; tentatively, D is TRBD2 (5 bases). Here the sequenced sample was PBMCs, taken at surgery. This TCR derives from a female donor with early-stage non-small cell lung cancer. CDR3 DNA sequence: TGCGCCAGCAGCTTGACGGGGAACTACTACGAGCAGTACTTC. It translates to CASSLTGNYYEQYF.